This T cell receptor beta chain was sequenced in a study of blood T cell repertoires in COVID-19. Unmatched junction bases numbered 7, after V lost 2 bases and J lost 6 bases. Germline V gives CDR1 SEHNR, CDR2 FQNEAQ (reference sequence). This CDR3 has 15 amino acids. Some clones are missing from TCRdb's copy, which holds only in-frame ones; the method was immunoSEQ multiplex PCR. The repertoire includes fewer than 150,000 clones, approximately 90% of them detected once, and roughly 4% sits in the top ten. The sequence was obtained from a woman in her thirties or forties with acute or convalescent COVID-19. This rearrangement joins TRBV7-9 to TRBJ2-1; TRBD2 agrees at 7 bases. Sequenced input: peripheral blood. As DNA, the CDR3 is TGTGCCAGCAGCTTATCTGGCGGGGGTTTCAATGAGCAGTTCTTC. Its protein is CASSLSGGGFNEQFF.